This T cell receptor (beta chain) originates from a study of blood T cell repertoires in COVID-19. Study-level background: From the United States, Italy and Spain came samples of acute and convalescent COVID-19. The analysed material was cDNA or gDNA that came from T cells, B-cell-depleted T cells, or PBMCs.

As processed by the authors: For nucleated cells, counts were estimated from reference gene primer amplification. Only in-frame clones appear in the TCRdb table, and some are missing; sequencing was by immunoSEQ multiplex PCR. That table is the source of V, J and clone size, and D and trimming were worked out from the DNA. The sample includes approximately 120,000 clones, roughly 81% of them seen just once. Trimming took off 2 bases at V and 0 bases at J, with 8 bases between the two ends. CDR1 is MNHEY and CDR2 is SVGEGT in the germline V gene. The CDR3 extends over 14 amino acids. V is TRBV6-2 or TRBV6-3 and J is TRBJ2-7; D is undetermined. The sequence was obtained from a human donor in a cohort sampled during active COVID-19. Sequencing was performed on peripheral blood. The CDR3 bases are TGTGCCAGCAGTTACCGCAGCGCCTCCTACGAGCAGTACTTC. Translated: CASSYRSASYEQYF.